Listed here is a single T cell receptor (beta chain). Its antigen is as yet unknown. These data belong to a study of cytomegalovirus exposure and HLA in healthy donors. Study summary: Unique TCR beta sequences numbering approximately 120 million came from about 179 million T cells in an earlier analysis.

The PCR was carried out with 60 Vbeta primers and 13 Jbeta primers. Sequencing used immunoSEQ multiplex PCR; TCRdb keeps in-frame clones, though not all of them. The data contain roughly 100,000 clones, approximately 80% of them singletons. The germline gives CDR1 SGHRS, CDR2 YFSETQ. The V and J ends lost 4 bases and 0 bases, in that order; junction bases with no gene match: 6. The CDR3 covers 15 residues. The study's findings and limits: Cytomegalovirus-associated status was assigned to around 160 TCR beta chains. When analyzed later, a missense DCLRE1C variant was found to be linked to TCR beta V- and J-gene trimming. With high specificity and sensitivity, the classifier reportedly diagnosed cytomegalovirus status.

This receptor was taken from a woman aged 40 to 55 in good health and CMV-seronegative. The source material was PBMCs. The V gene is TRBV5-1, the J gene TRBJ2-7; 8 nucleotides align to TRBD1. The CDR3 DNA sequence: TGCGCCAGCAGCAACGGACAGGGTGGCTCCTACGAGCAGTACTTC. It codes for CASSNGQGGSYEQYF.